Sequencing of this T cell receptor beta chain was carried out in a study of blood T cells in healthy people across ages. The length of the CDR3 is 18 residues. Trimming at V came to 6 bases and at J to 3 bases, leaving 19 bases not matched to a gene. The germline CDR1 and CDR2 sequences are SGHRS and YFSETQ. This clonotype appeared a few times. The second PCR ran about 6 to 11 cycles with a sample-barcoded 5' primer and J-beta primers. TCRdb recomputed calls from the 5' RACE reads with MiXCR, one row per CDR3 protein. The sample has about 1.6 million distinct CDR3 sequences; around 35% are singletons.

V and J are TRBV5-1 and TRBJ2-3; 7 positions match TRBD1. The specimen was blood. This receptor was identified in a woman between 25 and 40 years old in good health. CDR3 in DNA: TGCGCCAGCATTTTATTGCCAGACAGGGAAGGAGGAACAGATACGCAGTATTTT. Translating gives CASILLPDREGGTDTQYF. Complete variable domain (other parts from reference TRBV5-1 and TRBJ2-3): KAGVTQTPRYLIKTRGQQVTLSCSPISGHRSVSWYQQTPGQGLQFLFEYFSETQRNKGNFPGRFSGRQFSNSRSEMNVSTLELGDSALYLCASILLPDREGGTDTQYFGPGTRLTVL.